A single sample is the source of the 21 T cell receptor beta chains below, sequenced in a study of breast tumors, draining lymph nodes, adjacent tissues. TCRdb used MiXCR to reprocess the multiplex PCR reads, holding one entry per CDR3 protein. This table has around 290,000 distinct CDR3 sequences, roughly 30% appearing once. Samples came from axillary lymph nodes draining the breast cancer. Sequencing input: axillary lymph node tissue. Receptor source: a female donor with breast cancer. Some clones in this sample may be carry-over from other donors' samples.

This clonotype was seen at least ten times. The chain is built from TRBV15 and TRBJ2-7; 9 nucleotides match TRBD1. CDR1 and CDR2 (germline): LNHNV, YYDKDF (reference sequence). The CDR3 runs 16 residues. Trimming removed 5 bases from V and 7 bases from J; junction bases left unmatched: 15. The CDR3 nucleotides read TGTGCCACCAGCGGATTCACCGGGACAGGGATGGGGGAGCAGTACTTC. Protein: CATSGFTGTGMGEQYF.

This clonotype was observed many times. The rearrangement joins TRBV6-5 to TRBJ2-5; 8 bases line up with TRBD2. Per the germline V gene, CDR1 is MNHEY and CDR2 is SVGAGI. V was clipped by 6 bases and J by 1 base; unmatched bases: 7. The CDR3 has 15 residues. Here the CDR3 reads CASRYTSGPQETQYF. Written as DNA, the CDR3 is TGTGCCAGCAGATACACTAGCGGCCCCCAAGAGACCCAGTACTTC.

Concerning this clonotype itself: This could be a read error, since a much larger clone is one nucleotide away. The V call is TRBV9, the J call TRBJ2-5; 7 nucleotides align to TRBD1. This CDR3 is built from 15 residues. From germline, CDR1 is SGDLS and CDR2 YYNGEE. CDR3 protein: CASSAVTGWQETPYF. CDR3 DNA sequence: TGTGCCAGCAGCGCCGTGACAGGGTGGCAAGAGACCCCGTACTTC. The full variable domain, its missing parts supplied by reference TRBV9 and TRBJ2-5, is DSGVTQTPKHLITATGQRVTLRCSPRSGDLSVYWYQQSLDQGLQFLIQYYNGEERAKGNILERFSAQQFPDLHSELNLSSLELGDSALYFCASSAVTGWQETPYFGPGTRLLVL.

This clonotype was counted at least ten times. This chain uses TRBV30 with TRBJ1-6; TRBD1 is a possible D gene (5 bases). The CDR3 has 15 residues. CDR1 and CDR2 (germline): GTSNPN, SVGIG (reference sequence). With 3 bases removed from V and 9 bases from J, the gap between germline ends came to 18 bases. CDR3 nucleotide sequence: TGTGCCTGGAGCGCCGGGACGATGGGGGGTTCACCCCTCCACTTT. It is translated as CAWSAGTMGGSPLHF.

This rearrangement joins TRBV28 to TRBJ2-7; tentatively, D is TRBD2 (6 bases). The germline V gene encodes CDR1 MDHEN and CDR2 SYDVKM. Between the trimmed V and J ends, which lost 11 bases and 5 bases, there was a span of 13 bases. This CDR3 is 11 amino acids long. CDR3 loop: CAVAGRHEQYF. CDR3 DNA sequence: TGTGCCGTGGCAGGGAGGCACGAGCAGTACTTC.

This clonotype occurred many times. This sequence joins TRBV20-1 and TRBJ2-1, with TRBD2 matching over 12 bases. Trimming cost V 4 bases and J 6 bases; bases outside gene matches: 4. Germline V gives CDR1 DFQATT, CDR2 SNEGSKA (reference sequence). The CDR3 contains 14 residues. Written as DNA, the CDR3 is TGCAGTGCTACTAGCGGGAGGGCCCTCAATGAGCAGTTCTTC. Translation gives CSATSGRALNEQFF.

This clonotype was seen ten or more times. V gene TRBV20-1 combines with J gene TRBJ2-7; the D is unclear. The CDR3 runs 12 residues. Per the germline V gene, CDR1 is DFQATT and CDR2 is SNEGSKA (reference sequence). V was clipped by 6 bases and J by 0 bases, with 9 bases between them. CDR3 in amino acids: CSAPVHSYEQYF. CDR3 DNA sequence: TGCAGTGCCCCGGTCCACTCCTACGAGCAGTACTTC.

J is TRBJ2-1 and V is TRBV29-1; D not certain. V was clipped by 8 bases and J by 6 bases, with 11 bases between them. The CDR3 sequence is 11 residues long. Germline V CDR1 and CDR2: SQVTM, ANQGSEA. The CDR3 loop reads CSLATPNEQFF. The DNA for the CDR3 is TGCAGCTTGGCCACGCCCAATGAGCAGTTCTTC.

The chain uses TRBV2 and TRBJ1-1, with D unclear. The germline gives CDR1 SNHLY, CDR2 FYNNEI. CDR3 size: 13 residues. V shed 2 bases and J shed 3 bases, with 7 bases lying between them. CDR3 DNA: TGTGCCAGCAGTGAACCACACTACACTGAAGCTTTCTTT. Translation gives CASSEPHYTEAFF.

This clonotype was seen repeatedly, ten times or more. The V and J genes are TRBV4-2 and TRBJ2-1; weak D call: TRBD2 (6 bases). CDR3 length equals 15 residues. With 0 bases removed from V and 5 bases from J, the gap between germline ends came to 11 bases. Per the germline V gene, CDR1 is LGHNA and CDR2 is YNFKEQ. The CDR3 DNA is TGTGCCAGCAGCCAAGATTCGGGAGCTCACAATGAGCAGTTCTTC. This gives the protein CASSQDSGAHNEQFF.

This clonotype was seen only a few times. The V gene is TRBV6-2 or TRBV6-3, the J gene TRBJ1-3; weak D call: TRBD1 (6 bases). Germline CDR1 is MNHEY and CDR2 is SVGEGT. The CDR3 has 16 amino acids. Trimming cost V 5 bases and J 2 bases, with 16 bases left between them. CDR3 nucleotides: TGTGCCAGCAGTCACCCCCGGGACACCGCTGGAAACACCATATATTTT. Translation: CASSHPRDTAGNTIYF.

The chain is built from TRBV9 and TRBJ2-2; D call uncertain. V was trimmed by 4 bases and J by 4 bases, leaving 11 bases between them. CDR3 size: 14 residues. Germline CDR1 is SGDLS and CDR2 is YYNGEE. CDR3 DNA sequence: TGTGCCAGCAGCTTCTGCCAAAGCACCGGGGAGCTGTTTTTT. As protein: CASSFCQSTGELFF.

The CDR3 loop reads CASRVGTGMNTEAFF. CDR3 coding DNA: TGCGCCAGCAGGGTTGGGACAGGGATGAACACTGAAGCTTTCTTT. The chain has TRBV5-1 and TRBJ1-1; 9 bases map to TRBD1. This CDR3 is built from 15 residues. J gave up 0 bases and V 5 bases, and 5 bases lay outside the gene matches. Germline V gene sequence: CDR1 SGHRS, CDR2 YFSETQ.

This clonotype was seen ten or more times. Here the CDR3 reads CASSYRVDTQYF. In nucleotides, the CDR3 is TGTGCCAGCAGCTACAGGGTAGATACGCAGTATTTT. This chain uses TRBV6-1 with TRBJ2-3, with a possible D match to TRBD1 (6 bases). Germline CDR1 and CDR2: MNHNS and SASEGT. The CDR3 covers 12 residues. V lost 6 bases to trimming and J lost 5 bases, with 9 bases between them.

The chain is built from TRBV5-4 and TRBJ2-5, with a tentative D call TRBD1 (6 bases). The CDR3 spans 12 residues. Germline lookup yields CDR1 SGHNT and CDR2 YYREEE (reference sequence). Trimming stripped 4 bases from V and 5 bases from J, with 9 bases between. The CDR3 coding sequence is TGTGCCAGCAGCCAAGGGGGTGAGACCCAGTACTTC. It is translated as CASSQGGETQYF.

At least ten counts were recorded for this clonotype. The chain uses TRBV20-1 and TRBJ2-7, with 8 nucleotides matching TRBD2. The CDR3 sequence is 15 residues long. The V and J ends lost 0 bases and 1 base, in that order; junction bases with no gene match: 5. CDR1 is DFQATT, CDR2 SNEGSKA, per germline (reference sequence). The CDR3: CSARDRGGRSYEQYF. CDR3 nucleotide sequence: TGCAGTGCTAGAGATCGGGGGGGTAGGTCCTACGAGCAGTACTTC.

Remarks on this clonotype: The conserved final phenylalanine or tryptophan is absent from the CDR3, which likely points to a read error. The V call is TRBV5-1, the J call TRBJ2-1; D not certain. V lost 2 bases and J lost 5, with 8 bases in between. The CDR3 runs to 13 residues. The germline gives CDR1 SGHRS, CDR2 YFSETQ. CDR3 region: CASSFVDHNEQFL. CDR3 DNA sequence: TGCGCCAGCAGCTTTGTGGATCACAATGAGCAGTTCCTC.

Many counts were recorded for this clonotype. The rearrangement uses TRBV10-1 and TRBJ2-2; TRBD1 agrees at 8 bases. The CDR3 extends over 13 amino acids. V gave up 9 bases and J gave up 4 bases; unmatched junction bases: 4. Germline V lookup: CDR1 WNHNN, CDR2 SYGVQD (reference sequence). DNA of the CDR3: TGCGCCAGTAGGGGACAGGCCACCGGGGAGCTGTTTTTT. Residues: CASRGQATGELFF.

As for this clonotype: Since the CDR3 does not end with the conserved phenylalanine or tryptophan, this likely comes from a read error. The V gene is TRBV27, the J gene TRBJ2-3, with D possibly being TRBD2 (5 bases). Per the germline V gene, CDR1 is MNHEY and CDR2 is SMNVEV (reference sequence). Trimming cost V 8 bases and J 1 base, with 10 bases left between them. This CDR3 has 13 residues. The CDR3: CASGRTGTDTQYL. Written as DNA, the CDR3 is TGTGCCAGCGGCAGGACTGGCACAGATACGCAGTATCTT.

About this clonotype itself: This may stem from a read error, because a much larger clone lies one nucleotide away. V gene TRBV15 combines with J gene TRBJ2-4; TRBD2 matches at 9 bases. Germline V lookup: CDR1 LNHNV, CDR2 YYDKDF (reference sequence). This CDR3 has 15 residues. The CDR3 coding sequence is TGTGCGACTGGGGGCGGGGGGGTAACCAAAAACATTCAGTACTTC. Its protein is CATGGGGVTKNIQYF.

Regarding this clonotype: An end of the junction differs from the germline gene, which may be a read error. The rearrangement joins TRBV7-3 to TRBJ2-1, with D perhaps matching TRBD2 (5 bases). Germline CDR1 and CDR2: SGHTA and FQGTGA. This CDR3 has 15 residues. CDR3 DNA: TGCGCCAGCAGCTATGGACTGAGCTCCTACAATGAGCAGTTCTTC. Protein sequence: CASSYGLSSYNEQFF.